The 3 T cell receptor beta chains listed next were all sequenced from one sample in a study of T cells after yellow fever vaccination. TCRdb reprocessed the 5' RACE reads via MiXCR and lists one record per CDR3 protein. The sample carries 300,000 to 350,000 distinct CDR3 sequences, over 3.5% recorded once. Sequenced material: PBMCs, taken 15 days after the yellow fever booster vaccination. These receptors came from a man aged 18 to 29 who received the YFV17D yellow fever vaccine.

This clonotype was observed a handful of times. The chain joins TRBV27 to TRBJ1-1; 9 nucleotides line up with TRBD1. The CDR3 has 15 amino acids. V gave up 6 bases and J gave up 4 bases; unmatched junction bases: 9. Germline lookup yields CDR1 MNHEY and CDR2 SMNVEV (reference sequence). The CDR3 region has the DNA TGTGCCAGCAGGTCATTGGGACAGGGCGGCACTGAAGCTTTCTTT. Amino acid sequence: CASRSLGQGGTEAFF.

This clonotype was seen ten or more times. The DNA for the CDR3 is TGTGCCAGCAGTACAGGGGAGCGGATGAACACTGAAGCTTTCTTT. This codes for CASSTGERMNTEAFF. The chain uses TRBV6-5 and TRBJ1-1; 7 nucleotides align to TRBD1. CDR1 is MNHEY, CDR2 SVGAGI, per germline. The CDR3 length is 15 residues. The trim removed 5 bases at V and 0 bases at J, leaving 6 bases unmatched.

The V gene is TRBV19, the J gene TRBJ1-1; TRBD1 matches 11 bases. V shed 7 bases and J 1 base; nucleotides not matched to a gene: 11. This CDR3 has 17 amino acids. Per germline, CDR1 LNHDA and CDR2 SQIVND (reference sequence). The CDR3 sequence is CASMGSWGQGENTEAFF. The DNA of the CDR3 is TGTGCCAGTATGGGGTCCTGGGGACAGGGGGAGAACACTGAAGCTTTCTTT.